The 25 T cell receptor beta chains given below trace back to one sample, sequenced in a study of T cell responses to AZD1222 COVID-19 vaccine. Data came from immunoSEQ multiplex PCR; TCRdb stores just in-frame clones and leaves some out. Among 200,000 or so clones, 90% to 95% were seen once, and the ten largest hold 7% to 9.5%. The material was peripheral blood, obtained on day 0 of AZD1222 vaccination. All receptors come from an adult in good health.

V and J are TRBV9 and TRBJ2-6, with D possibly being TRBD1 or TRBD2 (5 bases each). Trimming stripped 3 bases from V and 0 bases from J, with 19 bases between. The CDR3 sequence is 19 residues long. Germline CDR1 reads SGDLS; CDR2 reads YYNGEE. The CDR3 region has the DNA TGTGCCAGCAGCGGCTACGTGTGGGACGCCTTCTCTGGGGCCAACGTCCTGACTTTC. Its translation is CASSGYVWDAFSGANVLTF.

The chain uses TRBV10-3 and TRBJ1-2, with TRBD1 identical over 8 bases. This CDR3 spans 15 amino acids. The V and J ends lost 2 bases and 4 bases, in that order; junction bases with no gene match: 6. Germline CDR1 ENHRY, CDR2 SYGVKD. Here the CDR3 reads CAISERTGLPYGYTF. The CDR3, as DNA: TGTGCCATCAGTGAGCGGACAGGGTTGCCCTATGGCTACACCTTC.

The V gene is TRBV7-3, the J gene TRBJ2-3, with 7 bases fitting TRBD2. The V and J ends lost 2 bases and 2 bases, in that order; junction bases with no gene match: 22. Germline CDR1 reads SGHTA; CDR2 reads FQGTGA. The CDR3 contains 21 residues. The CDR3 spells CASSLFAYSGGVVPNTDTQYF. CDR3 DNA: TGTGCCAGCAGCTTATTCGCGTACTCTGGGGGGGTTGTGCCCAACACAGATACGCAGTATTTT.

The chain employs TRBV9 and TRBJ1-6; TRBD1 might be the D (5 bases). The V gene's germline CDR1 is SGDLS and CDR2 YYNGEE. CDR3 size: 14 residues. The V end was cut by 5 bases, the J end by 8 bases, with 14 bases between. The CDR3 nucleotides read TGTGCCAGCAGGGGGGAGAGGTCGGATTCACCCCTCCACTTT. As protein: CASRGERSDSPLHF.

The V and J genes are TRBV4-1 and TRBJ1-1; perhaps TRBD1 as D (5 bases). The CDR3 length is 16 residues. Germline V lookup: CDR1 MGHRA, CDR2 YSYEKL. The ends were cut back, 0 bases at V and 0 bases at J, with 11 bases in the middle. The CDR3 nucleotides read TGCGCCAGCAGCCAAGAGGGGCCGGGAATGAACACTGAAGCTTTCTTT. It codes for CASSQEGPGMNTEAFF.

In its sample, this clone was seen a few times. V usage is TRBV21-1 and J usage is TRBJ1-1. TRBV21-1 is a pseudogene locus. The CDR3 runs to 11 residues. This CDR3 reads CASSRDTEAFF. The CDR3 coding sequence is TGTGCCAGCAGCCGGGACACTGAAGCTTTCTTT.

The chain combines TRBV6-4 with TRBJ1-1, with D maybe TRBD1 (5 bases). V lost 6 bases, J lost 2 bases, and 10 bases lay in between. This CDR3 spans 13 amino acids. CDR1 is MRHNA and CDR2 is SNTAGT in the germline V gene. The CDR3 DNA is TGTGCCAGCAGGGAGACAGCTAACACTGAAGCTTTCTTT. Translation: CASRETANTEAFF.

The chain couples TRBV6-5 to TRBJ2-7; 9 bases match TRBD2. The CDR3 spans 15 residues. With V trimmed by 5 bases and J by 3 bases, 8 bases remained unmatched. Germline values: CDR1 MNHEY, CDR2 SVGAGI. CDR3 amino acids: CASSPIAGADYEQYF. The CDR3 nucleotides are TGTGCCAGCAGTCCTATAGCGGGAGCGGACTACGAGCAGTACTTC.

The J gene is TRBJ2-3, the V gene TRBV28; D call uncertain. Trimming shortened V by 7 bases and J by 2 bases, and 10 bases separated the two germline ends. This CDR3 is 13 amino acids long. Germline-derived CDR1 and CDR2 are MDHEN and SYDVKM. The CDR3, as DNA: TGTGCCAGCACTGGTGGGGACACAGATACGCAGTATTTT. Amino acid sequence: CASTGGDTDTQYF.

The CDR3 is CASSIDTGADTQYF. DNA for the CDR3: TGTGCCAGTAGTATAGATACTGGTGCAGATACGCAGTATTTT. The rearrangement links TRBV19 to TRBJ2-3; D remains unclear. The CDR3 length is 14 residues. The germline gives CDR1 LNHDA, CDR2 SQIVND (reference sequence). The V gene lost 0 bases and the J gene lost 4 bases, with 8 bases spanning the gap. Filled out from reference TRBV19 and TRBJ2-3, the complete variable domain reads DGGITQSPKYLFRKEGQNVTLSCEQNLNHDAMYWYRQDPGQGLRLIYYSQIVNDFQKGDIAEGYSVSREKKESFPLTVTSAQKNPTAFYLCASSIDTGADTQYFGPGTRLTVL.

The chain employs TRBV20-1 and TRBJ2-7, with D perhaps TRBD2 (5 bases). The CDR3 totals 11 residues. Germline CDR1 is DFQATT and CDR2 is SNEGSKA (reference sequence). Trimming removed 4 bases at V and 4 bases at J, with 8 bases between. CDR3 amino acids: CSAMDLYEQYF. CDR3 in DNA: TGCAGTGCTATGGACTTGTACGAGCAGTACTTC.

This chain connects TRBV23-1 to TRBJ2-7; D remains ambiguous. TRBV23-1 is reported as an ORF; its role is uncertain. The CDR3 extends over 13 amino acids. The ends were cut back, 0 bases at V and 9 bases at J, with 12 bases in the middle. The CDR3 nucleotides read TGCGCCAGCAGTCAATCCTTAAGTTGCCGGCAGTACTTC. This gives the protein CASSQSLSCRQYF.

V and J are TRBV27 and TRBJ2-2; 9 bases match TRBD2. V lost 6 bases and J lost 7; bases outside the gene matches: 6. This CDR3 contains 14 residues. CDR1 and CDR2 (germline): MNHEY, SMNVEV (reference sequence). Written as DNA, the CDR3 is TGTGCCAGCAGGCTAGCGGGAAGGGACGGGGAGCTGTTTTTT. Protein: CASRLAGRDGELFF.

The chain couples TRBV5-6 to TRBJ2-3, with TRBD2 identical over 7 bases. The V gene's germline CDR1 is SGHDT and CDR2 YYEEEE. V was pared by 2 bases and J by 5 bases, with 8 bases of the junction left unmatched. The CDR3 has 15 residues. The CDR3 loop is CASSFFGREGDTQYF. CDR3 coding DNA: TGTGCCAGCAGCTTTTTCGGCAGGGAGGGAGATACGCAGTATTTT.

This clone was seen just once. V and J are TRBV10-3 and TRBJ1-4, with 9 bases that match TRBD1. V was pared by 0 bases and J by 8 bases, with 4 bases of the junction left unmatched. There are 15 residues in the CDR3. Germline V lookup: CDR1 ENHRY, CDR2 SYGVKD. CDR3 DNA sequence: TGTGCCATCAGTGAGTCCGGGACAGGGCGGGAAAAACTGTTTTTT. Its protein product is CAISESGTGREKLFF.

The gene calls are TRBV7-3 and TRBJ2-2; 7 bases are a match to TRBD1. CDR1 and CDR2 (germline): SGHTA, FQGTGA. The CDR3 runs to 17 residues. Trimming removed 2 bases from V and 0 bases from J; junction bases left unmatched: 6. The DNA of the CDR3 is TGTGCCAGCAGCTTAGGCTTGCAGGGGGCGAACACCGGGGAGCTGTTTTTT. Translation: CASSLGLQGANTGELFF.

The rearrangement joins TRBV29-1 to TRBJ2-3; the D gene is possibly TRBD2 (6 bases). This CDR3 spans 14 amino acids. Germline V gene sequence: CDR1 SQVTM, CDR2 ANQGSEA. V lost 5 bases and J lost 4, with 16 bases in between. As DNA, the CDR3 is TGCAGCGTTAACCCGGGAGTTGCTTCAGATACGCAGTATTTT. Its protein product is CSVNPGVASDTQYF.

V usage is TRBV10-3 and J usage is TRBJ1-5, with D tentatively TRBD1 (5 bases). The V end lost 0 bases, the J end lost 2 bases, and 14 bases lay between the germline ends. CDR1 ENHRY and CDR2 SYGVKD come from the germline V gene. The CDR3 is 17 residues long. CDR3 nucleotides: TGTGCCATCAGTGAGTCGAACCGGGGAGGGGGCAATCAGCCCCAGCATTTT. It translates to CAISESNRGGGNQPQHF.

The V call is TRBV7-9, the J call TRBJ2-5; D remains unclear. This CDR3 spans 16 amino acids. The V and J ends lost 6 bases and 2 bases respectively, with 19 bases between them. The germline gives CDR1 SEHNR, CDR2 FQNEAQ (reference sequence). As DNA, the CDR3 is TGTGCCAGCAGGGCAAAGCCAGTGGGCTTTCAAGAGACCCAGTACTTC. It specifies CASRAKPVGFQETQYF. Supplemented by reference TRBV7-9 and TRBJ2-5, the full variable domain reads DTGVSQNPRHKITKRGQNVTFRCDPISEHNRLYWYRQTLGQGPEFLTYFQNEAQLEKSRLLSDRFSAERPKGSFSTLEIQRTEQGDSAMYLCASRAKPVGFQETQYFGPGTRLLVL.

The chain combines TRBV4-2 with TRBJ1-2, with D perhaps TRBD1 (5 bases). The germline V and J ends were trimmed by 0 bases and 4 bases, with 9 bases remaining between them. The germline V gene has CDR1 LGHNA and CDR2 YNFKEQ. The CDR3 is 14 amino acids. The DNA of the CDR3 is TGTGCCAGCAGCCAAGAGTCAGGGCCCTATGGCTACACCTTC. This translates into CASSQESGPYGYTF.

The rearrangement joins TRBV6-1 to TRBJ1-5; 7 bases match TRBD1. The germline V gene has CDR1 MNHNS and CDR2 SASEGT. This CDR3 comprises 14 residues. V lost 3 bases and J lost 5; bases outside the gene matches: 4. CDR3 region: CASSDTGAYQPQHF. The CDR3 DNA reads TGTGCCAGCAGTGACACAGGGGCATATCAGCCCCAGCATTTT.

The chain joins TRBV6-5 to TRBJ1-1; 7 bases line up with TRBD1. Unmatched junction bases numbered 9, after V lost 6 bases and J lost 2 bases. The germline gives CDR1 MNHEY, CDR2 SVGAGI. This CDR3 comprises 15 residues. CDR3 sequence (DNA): TGTGCCAGCAGAACGTCCGGGACAGTAAACACTGAAGCTTTCTTT. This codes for CASRTSGTVNTEAFF.

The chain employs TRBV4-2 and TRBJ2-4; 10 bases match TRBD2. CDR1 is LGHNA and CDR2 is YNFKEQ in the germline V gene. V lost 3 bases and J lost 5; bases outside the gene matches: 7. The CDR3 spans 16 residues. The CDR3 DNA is TGTGCCAGCAGCCAGCGGGTAGGACTAGCGGAAAACATTCAGTACTTC. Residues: CASSQRVGLAENIQYF.

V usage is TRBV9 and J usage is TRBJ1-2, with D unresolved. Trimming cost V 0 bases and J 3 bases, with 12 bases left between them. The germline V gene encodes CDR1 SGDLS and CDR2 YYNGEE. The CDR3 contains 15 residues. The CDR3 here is CASSVGVRGDYGYTF. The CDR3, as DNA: TGTGCCAGCAGCGTAGGAGTTCGGGGAGACTATGGCTACACCTTC.

Here the CDR3 reads CASSVEPYNEQFF. CDR3 DNA: TGTGCCAGCAGTGTCGAGCCCTACAATGAGCAGTTCTTC. The chain joins TRBV6-2 or TRBV6-3 to TRBJ2-1; D ambiguous. V dropped 5 bases and J dropped 2 bases, with 7 bases sitting between them. The CDR3 consists of 13 residues. CDR1 MNHEY and CDR2 SVGEGT come from the germline V gene.